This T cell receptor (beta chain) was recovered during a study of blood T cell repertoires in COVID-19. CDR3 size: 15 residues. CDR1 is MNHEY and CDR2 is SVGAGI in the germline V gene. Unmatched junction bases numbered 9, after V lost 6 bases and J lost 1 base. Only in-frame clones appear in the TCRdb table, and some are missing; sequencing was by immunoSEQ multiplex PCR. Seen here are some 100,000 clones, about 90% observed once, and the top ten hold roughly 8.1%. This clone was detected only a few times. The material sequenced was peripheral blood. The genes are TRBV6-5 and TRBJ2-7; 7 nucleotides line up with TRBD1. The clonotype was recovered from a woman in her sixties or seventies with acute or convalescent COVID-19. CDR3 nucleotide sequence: TGTGCCAGCAGCCTGACAGGGTTAAGTTCCTACGAGCAGTACTTC. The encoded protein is CASSLTGLSSYEQYF.